What follows are 2 T cell receptor beta chains derived from one specimen sequenced in a study of blood T cells in healthy people across ages. With a J-beta primer mix and a sample-barcoded 5' primer, a second PCR ran roughly 6 to 11 cycles. TCRdb fed the 5' RACE reads into MiXCR, producing one record per CDR3 protein. The repertoire holds 910,000 or so distinct CDR3 sequences, with roughly 47% as singletons. Sequenced input: blood. The receptors originated from an older woman in good health.

This chain uses TRBV6-1 with TRBJ2-1; 11 positions match TRBD1. The CDR3 is 15 amino acids. Germline V gene sequence: CDR1 MNHNS, CDR2 SASEGT. V lost 6 bases to trimming and J lost 5 bases; unmatched junction nucleotides: 6. Here the CDR3 DNA reads TGTGCCAGCAGGACCGGGACAGGGGGGGACAATGAGCAGTTCTTC. Translating gives CASRTGTGGDNEQFF.

This clonotype was recorded only once. The CDR3 here is CASSASQSTIEQYF. CDR3 in DNA: TGTGCCAGCAGTGCGTCTCAAAGCACCATCGAGCAGTACTTC. This chain uses TRBV6-2 or TRBV6-3 with TRBJ2-5; D unresolved. The J call may be wrong; the DNA end is better matched by TRBJ2-7. The CDR3 sequence is 14 residues long. CDR1 MNHEY and CDR2 SVGEGT come from the germline V gene.